This entry features one TCR beta chain sequence. This PCR relied on a set of 60 Vbeta primers and 13 Jbeta primers. Method: immunoSEQ multiplex PCR; TCRdb's copy keeps in-frame clones and lacks some. The data show more than 70,000 clones, and the top ten clones hold approximately 1.4%. The data are from a study of cytomegalovirus exposure and HLA in healthy donors. The material sequenced was PBMCs. This clonotype was sampled from a woman aged 60-70 years in good health and CMV-seronegative.

The CDR3 reads CASSRTSGTLTRELFF. The CDR3 nucleotides are TGTGCCAGCAGCCGAACTAGCGGGACGCTGACCAGGGAGCTGTTTTTT. The chain is built from TRBV11-3 and TRBJ2-2, with 10 bases matching TRBD2. The J segment lost 9 bases and the V segment lost 5 bases, leaving 12 bases of the junction unmatched. CDR1 and CDR2 from the germline V gene are SGHNT and YENEEA. The CDR3 length is 16 residues.